These 11 T cell receptor beta chains came from one sample sequenced in a study of regulatory and conventional T cells in RAG deficiency (TCRdb year 2017). The method was the immunoSEQ multiplex PCR assay. TCRdb limited this immuneACCESS table to in-frame rearrangements with V and J called. A share of clones is missing; checked studies link under half to unresolved V genes, and the rest is unexplained. Within this sample are 34,000 or so clones, with about nine tenths of them counted one time only. Jointly, the top ten make up approximately 14% of the sample. These same data were also listed under a study on regulatory T cells. That second report states: The multiplex PCR used 52 forward TRBV primers and 13 reverse TRBJ primers, with assay-based and computational corrections for amplification bias.

The sequenced sample consisted of CD8+ T cells sorted from blood. Receptor source: a human donor in good health.

V usage is TRBV11-3 and J usage is TRBJ2-2; maybe TRBD1 (5 bases). The CDR3 spans 15 residues. V was trimmed by 2 bases and J by 0 bases, leaving 7 bases between them. Germline V gene sequence: CDR1 SGHNT, CDR2 YENEEA. The CDR3 is CASSLWGANTGELFF. CDR3 nucleotides: TGTGCCAGCAGCTTATGGGGCGCGAACACCGGGGAGCTGTTTTTT.

The chain links TRBV18 to TRBJ1-1; TRBD1 is a possible D gene (5 bases). V was cut by 7 bases and J by 7 bases, with 16 bases left in between. The germline V gene encodes CDR1 KGHSH and CDR2 LQKENI. The CDR3 sequence is 13 residues long. The CDR3 loop is CASFTIRGVEAFF. CDR3 DNA sequence: TGTGCCAGCTTCACCATACGGGGCGTTGAAGCTTTCTTT.

The chain recombines TRBV5-1 with TRBJ2-7; TRBD1 matches 8 bases. V lost 5 bases and J lost 4; bases outside the gene matches: 11. Germline V CDR1 and CDR2: SGHRS, YFSETQ. This CDR3 has 15 amino acids. CDR3 protein: CASSPTPGGSYEQYF. The CDR3 DNA follows: TGCGCCAGCAGTCCAACACCAGGGGGCTCTTACGAGCAGTACTTC. Full variable domain (outside the CDR3, taken from reference TRBV5-1 and TRBJ2-7): KAGVTQTPRYLIKTRGQQVTLSCSPISGHRSVSWYQQTPGQGLQFLFEYFSETQRNKGNFPGRFSGRQFSNSRSEMNVSTLELGDSALYLCASSPTPGGSYEQYFGPGTRLTVT.

The rearrangement joins TRBV7-8 to TRBJ1-5; tentative D call: TRBD1 (5 bases). V lost 5 bases, J lost 5 bases, and 13 bases lay in between. The CDR3 has 14 amino acids. CDR1 is SGHVS and CDR2 is FQNEAQ in the germline V gene. The CDR3 loop reads CASSRRDPDQPQHF. The CDR3 nucleotides are TGTGCCAGCAGCAGGAGGGACCCCGATCAGCCCCAGCATTTT.

The J gene is TRBJ2-7, the V gene TRBV4-1, with TRBD1 matching over 11 bases. The CDR3 totals 17 residues. Trimming took 2 bases from V and 1 from J; bases not matched to a gene: 7. Germline V CDR1 and CDR2: MGHRA, YSYEKL. As DNA, the CDR3 is TGCGCCAGCAGCCAATTGATGGGACAGGGGGTTTCCTACGAGCAGTACTTC. Translation gives CASSQLMGQGVSYEQYF.

This chain uses TRBV5-1 with TRBJ2-5, with 12 bases identical to TRBD2. From germline, CDR1 is SGHRS and CDR2 YFSETQ. V was clipped by 0 bases and J by 4 bases; unmatched bases: 13. The CDR3 sequence is 19 residues long. CDR3 bases: TGCGCCAGCAGCTTGGTATTAAGGCTAGCGGGAGGGGACGGAGAGACCCAGTACTTC. This translates into CASSLVLRLAGGDGETQYF.

J is TRBJ2-3 and V is TRBV27; the D call may be TRBD1 or TRBD2 (5 bases each). V lost 10 bases to trimming and J lost 5 bases, with 22 bases between them. The CDR3 has 15 residues. CDR1 MNHEY and CDR2 SMNVEV come from the germline V gene (reference sequence). The CDR3 region is CATHEIGGFGDTQYF. The CDR3 DNA reads TGTGCCACCCACGAGATTGGGGGTTTCGGAGATACGCAGTATTTT.

The rearrangement uses TRBV4-2 and TRBJ2-1; 11 positions match TRBD2. The CDR3 runs 18 residues. Trimming cost V 0 bases and J 9 bases; bases outside gene matches: 13. CDR1 and CDR2 (germline): LGHNA, YNFKEQ. As DNA, the CDR3 is TGTGCCAGCAGCCAAGATTATGGGCTAGCGGGGGGTCTGATTGAGCAGTTCTTC. This encodes CASSQDYGLAGGLIEQFF.

The chain links TRBV6-1 to TRBJ1-1; D is unclear. Trimming took off 3 bases at V and 1 base at J, with 9 bases between the two ends. CDR3 size: 14 residues. CDR1 is MNHNS and CDR2 is SASEGT in the germline V gene. The CDR3 DNA sequence: TGTGCCAGCAGTGAGAGGGCGGGGAACACTGAAGCTTTCTTT. This encodes CASSERAGNTEAFF.

The chain carries TRBV7-9 and TRBJ2-3; D gene uncertain. The germline V and J ends were trimmed by 5 bases and 4 bases, with 10 bases remaining between them. CDR3 length: 13 amino acids. Germline V gives CDR1 SEHNR, CDR2 FQNEAQ (reference sequence). The CDR3 DNA sequence: TGTGCCAGCAGCCCGAAAGGGCCAGATACGCAGTATTTT. Protein: CASSPKGPDTQYF.

J is TRBJ1-2 and V is TRBV5-6; TRBD1 agrees at 8 bases. Germline V CDR1 and CDR2: SGHDT, YYEEEE. CDR3 length: 14 residues. V trimming: 7 bases; J trimming: 4 bases; junction bases outside the gene matches: 9. CDR3 sequence: CASRSGTGSYGYTF. In DNA form, the CDR3 reads TGTGCCAGCCGCTCCGGGACAGGAAGCTATGGCTACACCTTC.